This TCR beta chain came from a study of siplizumab effects on memory and regulatory T cells. The V and J ends lost 10 bases and 5 bases respectively, with 11 bases between them. The CDR3 is 11 amino acids. Germline loops: CDR1 SNHLY, CDR2 FYNNEI. TCRdb keeps only in-frame clones here, not all; method: immunoSEQ multiplex PCR. Of some 120,000 clones in the sample, roughly 94% are singletons; the top ten hold roughly 1.7%. The sequence derives from a human donor in good health. The sequenced sample consisted of non-Treg CD4+ T cells sorted from blood. The chain carries TRBV2 and TRBJ1-1, with a possible D match to TRBD1 (6 bases). The CDR3 region is CAKGGGTEAFF. The CDR3 DNA sequence: TGTGCCAAGGGGGGGGGAACTGAAGCTTTCTTT.